Sequencing of this T cell receptor (beta chain) was carried out in a study of blood T cell repertoires in COVID-19. Method: immunoSEQ multiplex PCR; TCRdb's copy keeps in-frame clones and lacks some. The repertoire holds about 200,000 clones, with 85% as singletons. The CDR3 covers 12 residues. V lost 2 bases and J lost 6, with 7 bases in between. This TCR came from a person between 65 and 80 years old with COVID-19, enrolled during active disease. The chain carries TRBV12-3 or TRBV12-4 and TRBJ1-2; D is uncertain. The sequenced sample was peripheral blood. The CDR3 is CASSLTRDGYTF. The CDR3, as DNA: TGTGCCAGCAGTTTAACCCGGGATGGCTACACCTTC.